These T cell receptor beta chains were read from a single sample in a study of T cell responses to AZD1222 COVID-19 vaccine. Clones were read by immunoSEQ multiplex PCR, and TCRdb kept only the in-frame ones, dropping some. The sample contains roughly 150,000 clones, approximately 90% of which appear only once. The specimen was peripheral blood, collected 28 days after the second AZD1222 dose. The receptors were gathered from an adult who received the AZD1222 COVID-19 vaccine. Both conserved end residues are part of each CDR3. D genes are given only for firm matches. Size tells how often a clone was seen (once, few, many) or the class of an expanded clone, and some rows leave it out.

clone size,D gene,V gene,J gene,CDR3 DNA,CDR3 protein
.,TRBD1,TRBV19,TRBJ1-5,TGTGCCAGTAGAACCACAGGGGTACATCAGCCCCAGCATTTT,CASRTTGVHQPQHF
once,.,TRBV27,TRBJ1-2,TGTGCCAGCAGTTTGGCCCATAATAACTATGGCTACACCTTC,CASSLAHNNYGYTF
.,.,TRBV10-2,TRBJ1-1,TGCGCCAGCAGTGTGGGGACTGAAGCTTTCTTT,CASSVGTEAFF
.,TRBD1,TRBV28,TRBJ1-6,TGTGCCGCACTTGGGCGACAGGGGCCCAATTCACCCCTCCACTTT,CAALGRQGPNSPLHF
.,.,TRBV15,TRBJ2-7,TGTGCCACCAGCAGAGCCGGGGGGCAATCGGACGAGCAGTACTTC,CATSRAGGQSDEQYF
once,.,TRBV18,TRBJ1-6,TGTGCCAGCTCACCGAGCCGCAGCCACTATAATTCACCCCTCCACTTT,CASSPSRSHYNSPLHF
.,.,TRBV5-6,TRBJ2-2,TGTGCCAGCAGTCCACACTACACCGGGGAGCTGTTTTTT,CASSPHYTGELFF
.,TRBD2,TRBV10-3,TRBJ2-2,TGTGCCACGTCTAGCGGGGATGGGTCCGGGGAGCTGTTTTTT,CATSSGDGSGELFF
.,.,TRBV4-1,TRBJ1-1,TGCGCCAGCAGCCCCATACAGGTGAACACTGAAGCTTTCTTT,CASSPIQVNTEAFF
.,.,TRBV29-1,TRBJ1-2,TGCAGCGTTGAAGATGCCATCACTAACTATGGCTACACCTTC,CSVEDAITNYGYTF
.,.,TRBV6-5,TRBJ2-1,TGTGCCAGCAGTTACTCGACCGGGTCCCTCTACAATGAGCAGTTCTTC,CASSYSTGSLYNEQFF
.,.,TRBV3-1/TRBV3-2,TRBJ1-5,TGTGCCAGCAGCCAAGTCGGCGGTCAGCCCCAGCATTTT,CASSQVGGQPQHF
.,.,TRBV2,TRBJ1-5,TGTGCCAGCCGCAAGACTTACCTCGAAACCCAGCATTTT,CASRKTYLETQHF
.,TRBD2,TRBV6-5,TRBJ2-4,TGTGCCAGCAGTAAGGGACTATGGGGCAAAAACATTCAGTACTTC,CASSKGLWGKNIQYF
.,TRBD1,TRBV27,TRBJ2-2,TGTGCCAGCGGACAGCAGGGACAGTTCACCGGGGAGCTGTTTTTT,CASGQQGQFTGELFF
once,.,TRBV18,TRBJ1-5,TGTGCCAGCTCACCGGGCGGGAATCAGCCCCAGCATTTT,CASSPGGNQPQHF
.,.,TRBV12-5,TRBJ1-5,TGTGCTAGTGGTTTCAGGGGCCGTCAGCCCCAGCATTTT,CASGFRGRQPQHF
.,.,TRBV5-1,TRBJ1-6,TGCGCCAGCAGCGCCAGACCAAGGACTGAGCTTGATAATTCACCCCTCCACTTT,CASSARPRTELDNSPLHF
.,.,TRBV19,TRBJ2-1,TGTGCCAGTAGTATTCGCGGCAGCCAAGGACACAATGAGCAGTTCTTC,CASSIRGSQGHNEQFF
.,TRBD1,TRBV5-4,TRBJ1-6,TGTGCCAGCAGCCCACAGGGGGCTAATTCACCCCTCCACTTT,CASSPQGANSPLHF
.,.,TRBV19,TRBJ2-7,TGTGCCAGTAGTATAGGGTCGAGAGGGATCTACGAGCAGTACTTC,CASSIGSRGIYEQYF
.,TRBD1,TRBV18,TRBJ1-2,TGTGCCAGCTCACCACAGGGGGCAGAATATGGCTACACCTTC,CASSPQGAEYGYTF
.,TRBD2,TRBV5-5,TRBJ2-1,TGTGCCAGCATCATCATCCCAACTAGCGGGGGGAGCTATGAGCAGTTCTTC,CASIIIPTSGGSYEQFF
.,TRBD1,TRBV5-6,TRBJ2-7,TGTGCCAGCAGCTTGGCGGGGACAGCGAAACTTAAATACGAGCAGTACTTC,CASSLAGTAKLKYEQYF
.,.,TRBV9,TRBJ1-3,TGTGCCAGCAGCGCGCAGACCGCCCGGGAGGGAAACACCATATATTTT,CASSAQTAREGNTIYF
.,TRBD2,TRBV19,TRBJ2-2,TGTGCCAGTAGTATAGTTGGACTAGCGGGCGGGGAGCTGTTTTTT,CASSIVGLAGGELFF
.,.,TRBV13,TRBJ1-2,TGTGCCAGCAGCTTCTCAGGAGGCGAGAGGAGCTACACCTTC,CASSFSGGERSYTF
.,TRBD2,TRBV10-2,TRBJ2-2,TGCGCCAGCAGCCCAGGGAGGAGCGGGATCGGGACCGGGGAGCTGTTTTTT,CASSPGRSGIGTGELFF
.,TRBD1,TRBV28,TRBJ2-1,TGTGCCAGCAGTAACAGGGGATTCTCCTACAATGAGCAGTTCTTC,CASSNRGFSYNEQFF